Each of the 21 T cell receptor beta chains below was sequenced from the same sample in a study of cytomegalovirus exposure and HLA in healthy donors. Repertoires were generated with immunoSEQ multiplex PCR, while TCRdb's copy carries only in-frame clones and drops some. The sample holds hundreds of thousands of clones; roughly 89% are singletons and the top ten take roughly 2.5%. Sequencing was performed on PBMCs. These receptor sequences come from a man younger than 35 in good health and CMV-seronegative.

The chain joins TRBV10-3 to TRBJ1-1; maybe TRBD1 (6 bases). From germline, CDR1 is ENHRY and CDR2 SYGVKD. Trimming took 0 bases from V and 11 from J, leaving 16 bases between them. The CDR3 consists of 14 residues. CDR3 nucleotides: TGTGCCATCAGTGAGTCGAGGGAGGGGGAAGAGGCTTTCTTT. Protein: CAISESREGEEAFF.

CDR3 protein: CASSGLYNEQFF. CDR3 DNA: TGTGCCAGCAGCGGACTTTACAATGAGCAGTTCTTC. V gene TRBV7-9 combines with J gene TRBJ2-1; D is perhaps TRBD2 (5 bases). There are 12 residues in the CDR3. In germline, CDR1 is SEHNR, CDR2 FQNEAQ (reference sequence). The V end was cut by 5 bases, the J end by 4 bases, with 6 bases between.

This clone has only one observation. The chain is built from TRBV2 and TRBJ1-1; tentatively, D is TRBD1 (6 bases). The CDR3 contains 12 residues. The V end was cut by 6 bases, the J end by 1 base, with 6 bases between. Germline V gene sequence: CDR1 SNHLY, CDR2 FYNNEI. The CDR3 loop is CASRDRNTEAFF. CDR3 coding DNA: TGTGCCAGCAGGGACAGGAACACTGAAGCTTTCTTT.

V gene TRBV28 combines with J gene TRBJ2-3; D perhaps matches TRBD2 (6 bases). The CDR3 is made up of 13 amino acids. Trimming removed 6 bases at V and 4 bases at J, with 11 bases between. Looked up from germline, CDR1 is MDHEN and CDR2 is SYDVKM. CDR3 region: CASRGGTSDTQYF. As DNA, the CDR3 is TGTGCCAGCAGGGGGGGAACCTCAGATACGCAGTATTTT.

The rearrangement links TRBV2 to TRBJ2-2, with 8 nucleotides matching TRBD1. The germline V gene has CDR1 SNHLY and CDR2 FYNNEI. Unmatched junction bases numbered 5, after V lost 9 bases and J lost 5 bases. CDR3 size: 13 residues. The CDR3: CARNRDRTGELFF. CDR3 sequence (DNA): TGTGCCAGGAACCGGGACAGGACCGGGGAGCTGTTTTTT.

The genes are TRBV5-1 and TRBJ2-3, with TRBD1 identical over 7 bases. CDR1 SGHRS and CDR2 YFSETQ come from the germline V gene. The CDR3 has 14 amino acids. Germline trimming cut 1 base from V and 4 bases from J; bases unmatched to any gene: 3. The CDR3 is CASSLNRGADTQYF. The CDR3 region has the DNA TGCGCCAGCAGCTTGAACAGGGGCGCAGATACGCAGTATTTT.

The genes are TRBV7-9 and TRBJ2-2; TRBD1 is a possible D gene (5 bases). V was cut by 4 bases and J by 2 bases, with 11 bases left in between. The CDR3 consists of 15 residues. Germline V gives CDR1 SEHNR, CDR2 FQNEAQ (reference sequence). The CDR3 DNA reads TGTGCCAGCAGCTCCTTTCAGGGTAACACCGGGGAGCTGTTTTTT. This encodes CASSSFQGNTGELFF.

V gene TRBV7-2 combines with J gene TRBJ1-3; the D gene is possibly TRBD1 (5 bases). V was shortened by 9 bases and J by 0 bases, with 12 bases between the two germline ends. CDR3 size: 14 residues. Per the germline V gene, CDR1 is SGHTA and CDR2 is FQGNSA. This chain's CDR3 is CASTTVISGNTIYF. The CDR3 DNA sequence: TGTGCCAGTACGACAGTTATCTCTGGAAACACCATATATTTT.

CDR3 sequence reads: CASSEMWDRAPNYGGYTF. In nucleotides, the CDR3 is TGTGCCAGCAGTGAGATGTGGGACAGAGCACCTAACTATGGCGGCTACACCTTC. The J gene is TRBJ1-2, the V gene TRBV2, with 7 bases fitting TRBD1. Germline V gene data show CDR1 as SNHLY and CDR2 as FYNNEI. V was pared by 3 bases and J by 8 bases, with 21 bases of the junction left unmatched. The CDR3 contains 18 residues.

This chain links TRBV10-1 with TRBJ2-7; a weak D match, TRBD1 (5 bases). The germline V gene has CDR1 WNHNN and CDR2 SYGVQD (reference sequence). V lost 5 bases, J lost 6 bases, and 17 bases lay in between. The CDR3 extends over 14 amino acids. The CDR3 bases are TGCGCCAGCAGTTTCCTAACTACAGGTTCCGAGCAGTACTTC. Translation: CASSFLTTGSEQYF.

Notes on this clone: The junction departs from germline at one end; a sequencing error may be responsible. The chain carries TRBV6-1 and TRBJ2-7; 9 nucleotides agree with TRBD1. This CDR3 has 15 residues. From germline, CDR1 is MNHNS and CDR2 SASEGT. CDR3 DNA: TGTGCCAGTTTAACACCGGGACAGGGCAGGTATTACCCCCGCTTC. It is translated as CASLTPGQGRYYPRF.

The chain links TRBV6-6 to TRBJ1-2; no clear D. Per the germline V gene, CDR1 is MNHNY and CDR2 is SVGAGI (reference sequence). Trimming left V 0 bases short and J 5 bases short, with 16 bases between. The CDR3 is made up of 16 amino acids. The CDR3 sequence is CASSYSFVELDYGYTF. For the CDR3, the DNA is TGTGCCAGCAGTTACTCGTTCGTGGAGCTCGATTATGGCTACACCTTC.

The V gene is TRBV19, the J gene TRBJ1-4; the D gene is possibly TRBD1 (5 bases). This CDR3 has 14 residues. Trimming stripped 3 bases from V and 2 bases from J, with 7 bases between. Germline V gene data show CDR1 as LNHDA and CDR2 as SQIVND (reference sequence). In DNA form, the CDR3 reads TGTGCCAGTAGTATTAAGGGGACTAATGAAAAACTGTTTTTT. Protein product: CASSIKGTNEKLFF.

With respect to this clone: One end of the junction does not line up with germline, which may come from a read error. The chain combines TRBV7-9 with TRBJ2-7, with 8 bases lining up with TRBD2. This CDR3 region has 14 residues. Germline CDR1 SEHNR, CDR2 FQNEAQ (reference sequence). The CDR3 loop reads CASSARTSSHEQYF. CDR3 coding DNA: TGTGCCAGCAGCGCCCGGACTAGCTCCCACGAGCAGTACTTC.

The J gene is TRBJ1-2, the V gene TRBV28; 8 nucleotides line up with TRBD1. This CDR3 has 11 residues. Germline CDR1 and CDR2: MDHEN and SYDVKM. The trim removed 9 bases at V and 5 bases at J, leaving 2 bases unmatched. CDR3 region: CASGDRYGYTF. Here the CDR3 DNA reads TGTGCCAGTGGGGACAGGTATGGCTACACCTTC.

The rearrangement links TRBV7-9 to TRBJ1-6; D unclear. The CDR3 spans 15 residues. Germline V gene data show CDR1 as SEHNR and CDR2 as FQNEAQ (reference sequence). Between the trimmed V and J ends, which lost 4 bases and 10 bases, there was a span of 17 bases. CDR3 nucleotides: TGTGCCAGCAGCTCTGGGGAGTCTTTAGCCTCACCCCTCCACTTT. Translation gives CASSSGESLASPLHF.

The CDR3 nucleotides read TGTGCCAGCAGCCGGACTAGCGGGATTTTCACCGGGGAGCTGTTTTTT. Protein: CASSRTSGIFTGELFF. The chain is built from TRBV13 and TRBJ2-2; 12 positions match TRBD2. Germline V CDR1 and CDR2: PRHDT, FYEKMQ (reference sequence). J gave up 4 bases and V 5 bases, and 5 bases lay outside the gene matches. This CDR3 is 16 amino acids long. Full variable domain (outside the CDR3, taken from reference TRBV13 and TRBJ2-2): AAGVIQSPRHLIKEKRETATLKCYPIPRHDTVYWYQQGPGQDPQFLISFYEKMQSDKGSIPDRFSAQQFSDYHSELNMSSLELGDSALYFCASSRTSGIFTGELFFGEGSRLTVL.

The V call is TRBV18, the J call TRBJ2-7; 9 bases line up with TRBD1. Per germline, CDR1 KGHSH and CDR2 LQKENI. The V segment lost 2 bases and the J segment 6 bases; nucleotides outside the gene matches: 8. There are 15 residues in the CDR3. The CDR3 coding sequence is TGTGCCAGCTCACCAGAGACAGGGGGTCTAATCGAGCAGTACTTC. This gives the protein CASSPETGGLIEQYF.

This clone was observed a single time. The genes are TRBV4-1 and TRBJ2-3; perhaps TRBD1 as D (6 bases). Germline lookup yields CDR1 MGHRA and CDR2 YSYEKL. V shed 8 bases and J shed 0 bases, with 15 bases lying between them. The CDR3 consists of 15 residues. CDR3 residues: CASGDTGMSTDTQYF. Written as DNA, the CDR3 is TGCGCCAGCGGGGATACAGGGATGAGCACAGATACGCAGTATTTT.

This rearrangement joins TRBV15 to TRBJ1-2, with D unresolved. Germline V gene sequence: CDR1 LNHNV, CDR2 YYDKDF (reference sequence). V was cut by 0 bases and J by 1 base, with 9 bases left in between. The CDR3 length is 15 residues. The CDR3 DNA sequence: TGTGCCACCAGCAGAGACGTGACGGGTAACTATGGCTACACCTTC. It translates to CATSRDVTGNYGYTF.

The chain recombines TRBV30 with TRBJ1-4; no reliable D call. This CDR3 has 14 amino acids. The V gene lost 2 bases and the J gene lost 8 bases, with 15 bases spanning the gap. The germline CDR1 and CDR2 sequences are GTSNPN and SVGIG (reference sequence). CDR3 region: CAWSLGLETEKLFF. CDR3 nucleotide sequence: TGTGCCTGGAGTCTCGGACTGGAAACCGAAAAACTGTTTTTT. Together with reference TRBV30 and TRBJ1-4, the CDR3 gives the full variable domain: SQTIHQWPATLVQPVGSPLSLECTVEGTSNPNLYWYRQAAGRGLQLLFYSVGIGQISSEVPQNLSASRPQDRQFILSSKKLLLSDSGFYLCAWSLGLETEKLFFGSGTQLSVL.